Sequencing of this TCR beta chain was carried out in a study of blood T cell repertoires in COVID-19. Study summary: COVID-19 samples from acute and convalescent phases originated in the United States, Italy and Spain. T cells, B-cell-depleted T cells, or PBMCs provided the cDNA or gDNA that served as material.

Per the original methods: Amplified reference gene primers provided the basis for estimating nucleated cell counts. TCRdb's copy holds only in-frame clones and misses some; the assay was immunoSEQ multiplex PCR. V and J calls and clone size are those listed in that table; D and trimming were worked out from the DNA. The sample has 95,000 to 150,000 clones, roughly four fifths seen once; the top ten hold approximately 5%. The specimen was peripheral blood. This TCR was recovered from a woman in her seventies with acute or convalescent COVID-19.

The CDR3 spells CASSYSVNQPQHF. The CDR3 DNA reads as TGTGCCAGCAGTTATTCTGTCAATCAGCCCCAGCATTTT. The chain joins TRBV6-6 to TRBJ1-5; D ambiguous. Trimming cost V 3 bases and J 3 bases, with 6 bases left between them. There are 13 residues in the CDR3. CDR1 MNHNY and CDR2 SVGAGI come from the germline V gene (reference sequence).